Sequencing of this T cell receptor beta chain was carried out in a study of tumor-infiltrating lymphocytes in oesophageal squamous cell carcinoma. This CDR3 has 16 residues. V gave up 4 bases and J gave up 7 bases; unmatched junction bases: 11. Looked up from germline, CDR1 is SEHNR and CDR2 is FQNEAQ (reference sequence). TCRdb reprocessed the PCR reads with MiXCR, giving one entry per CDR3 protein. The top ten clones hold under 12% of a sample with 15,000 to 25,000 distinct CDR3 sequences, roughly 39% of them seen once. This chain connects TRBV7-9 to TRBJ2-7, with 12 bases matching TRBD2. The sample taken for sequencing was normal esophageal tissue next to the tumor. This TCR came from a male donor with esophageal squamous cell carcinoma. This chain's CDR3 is CASSSNLAGGFDEQYF. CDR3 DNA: TGTGCCAGCAGCTCCAATCTAGCGGGAGGGTTCGATGAGCAGTACTTC.